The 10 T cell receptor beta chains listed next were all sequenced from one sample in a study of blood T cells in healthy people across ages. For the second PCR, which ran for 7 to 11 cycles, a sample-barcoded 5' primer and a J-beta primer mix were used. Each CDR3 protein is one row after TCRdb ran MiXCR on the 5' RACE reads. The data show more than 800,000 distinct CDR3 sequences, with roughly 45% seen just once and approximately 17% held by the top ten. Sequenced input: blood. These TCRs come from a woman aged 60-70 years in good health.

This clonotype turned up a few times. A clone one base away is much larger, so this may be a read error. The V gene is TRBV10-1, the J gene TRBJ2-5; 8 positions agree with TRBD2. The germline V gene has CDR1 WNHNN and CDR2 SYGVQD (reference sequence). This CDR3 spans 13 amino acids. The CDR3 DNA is TGCGTCAGCTCCAGCGGGAGTGCAGAGACCCAGTACTTC. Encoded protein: CVSSSGSAETQYF.

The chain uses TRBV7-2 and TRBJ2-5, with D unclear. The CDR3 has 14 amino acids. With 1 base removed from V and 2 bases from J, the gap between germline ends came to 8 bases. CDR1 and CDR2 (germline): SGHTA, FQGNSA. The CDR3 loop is CASSLEAYQETQYF. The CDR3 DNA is TGTGCCAGCAGCTTAGAGGCATATCAAGAGACCCAGTACTTC.

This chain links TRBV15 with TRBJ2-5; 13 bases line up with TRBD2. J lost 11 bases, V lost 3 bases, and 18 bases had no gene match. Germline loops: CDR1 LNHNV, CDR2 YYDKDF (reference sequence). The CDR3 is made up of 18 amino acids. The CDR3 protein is CATSSLGRTSGSFGEQYF. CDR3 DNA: TGTGCCACCAGCAGCTTGGGAAGGACTAGCGGGAGTTTCGGTGAGCAGTACTTC.

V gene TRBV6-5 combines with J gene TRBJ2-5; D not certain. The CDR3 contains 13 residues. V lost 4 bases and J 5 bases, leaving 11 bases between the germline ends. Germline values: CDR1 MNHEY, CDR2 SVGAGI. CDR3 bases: TGTGCCAGCAGTTCGATAGATCGGGAGACCCAGTACTTC. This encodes CASSSIDRETQYF.

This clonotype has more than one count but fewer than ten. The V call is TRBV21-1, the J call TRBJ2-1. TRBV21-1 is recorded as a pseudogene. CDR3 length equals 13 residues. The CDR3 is CASSKGRFNEQFF. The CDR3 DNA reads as TGTGCCAGCAGCAAAGGACGGTTCAATGAGCAGTTCTTC.

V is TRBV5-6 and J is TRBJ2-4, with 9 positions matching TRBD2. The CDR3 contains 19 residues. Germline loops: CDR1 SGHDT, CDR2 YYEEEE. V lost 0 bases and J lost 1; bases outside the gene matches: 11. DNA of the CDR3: TGTGCCAGCAGCTTGGTGGGGGATAGCGGGAGTACGGCCAAAAACATTCAGTACTTC. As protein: CASSLVGDSGSTAKNIQYF.

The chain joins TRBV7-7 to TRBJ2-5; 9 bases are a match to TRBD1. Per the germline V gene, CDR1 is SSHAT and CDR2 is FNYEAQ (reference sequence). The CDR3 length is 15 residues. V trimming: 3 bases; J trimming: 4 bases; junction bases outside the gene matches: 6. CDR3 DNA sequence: TGTGCCAGCAGCTTCGCCGGGACAGGGCGAGAGACCCAGTACTTC. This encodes CASSFAGTGRETQYF.

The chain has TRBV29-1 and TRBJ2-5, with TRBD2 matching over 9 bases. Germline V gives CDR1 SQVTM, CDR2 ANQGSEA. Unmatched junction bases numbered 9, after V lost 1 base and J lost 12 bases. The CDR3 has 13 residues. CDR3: CSVEVSGGLRKYF. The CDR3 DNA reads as TGCAGCGTTGAAGTTAGCGGGGGTCTACGGAAGTACTTC.

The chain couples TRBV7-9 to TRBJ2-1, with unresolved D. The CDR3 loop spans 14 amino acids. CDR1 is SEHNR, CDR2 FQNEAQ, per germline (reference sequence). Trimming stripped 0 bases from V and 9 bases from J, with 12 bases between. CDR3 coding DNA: TGTGCCAGCAGCTTAGCGGGTCAGGCTACTGAGCAGTTCTTC. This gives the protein CASSLAGQATEQFF.

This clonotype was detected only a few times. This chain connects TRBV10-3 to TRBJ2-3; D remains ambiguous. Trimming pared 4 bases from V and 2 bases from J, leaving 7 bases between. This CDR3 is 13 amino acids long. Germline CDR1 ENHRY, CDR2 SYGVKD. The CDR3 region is CAISATDTDTQYF. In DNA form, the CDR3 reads TGTGCCATCAGTGCAACAGACACAGATACGCAGTATTTT.